This TCR beta chain stems from a study of cytomegalovirus exposure and HLA in healthy donors. PCR amplification relied on 60 Vbeta primers (plus 13 Jbeta primers). Produced via immunoSEQ multiplex PCR; TCRdb's table is partial and in-frame only. This table holds roughly 140,000 clones, 78% found once. The CDR3 totals 14 residues. V lost 2 bases and J 3 bases, leaving 11 bases between the germline ends. Germline V gene data show CDR1 as MNHEY and CDR2 as SVGAGI. The chain carries TRBV6-5 and TRBJ2-7; D is possibly TRBD1 (5 bases). The sequence was obtained from a woman in her 40s in good health and CMV-seropositive. Sequenced sample: PBMCs. CDR3 nucleotides: TGTGCCAGCAGTTACGGACACCACAACTACGAGCAGTACTTC. Amino acid sequence: CASSYGHHNYEQYF.